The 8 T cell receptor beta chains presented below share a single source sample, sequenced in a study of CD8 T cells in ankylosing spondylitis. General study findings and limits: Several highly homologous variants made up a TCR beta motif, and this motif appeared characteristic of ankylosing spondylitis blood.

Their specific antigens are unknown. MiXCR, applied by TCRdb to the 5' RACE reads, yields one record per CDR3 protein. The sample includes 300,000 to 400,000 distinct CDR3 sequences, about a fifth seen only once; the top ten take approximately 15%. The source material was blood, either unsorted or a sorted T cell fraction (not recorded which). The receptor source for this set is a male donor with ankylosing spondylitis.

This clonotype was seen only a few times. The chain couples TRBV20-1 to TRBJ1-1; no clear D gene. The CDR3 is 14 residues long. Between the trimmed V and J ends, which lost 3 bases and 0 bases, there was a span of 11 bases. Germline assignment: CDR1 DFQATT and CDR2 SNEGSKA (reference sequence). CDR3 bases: TGCAGTGCTAGTTCTATCACAATGAACACTGAAGCTTTCTTT. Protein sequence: CSASSITMNTEAFF.

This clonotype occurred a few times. CDR3 in amino acids: CASSLTGVRSYNEQFF. CDR3 coding DNA: TGTGCCAGCAGCCTTACAGGGGTTCGTTCCTACAATGAGCAGTTCTTC. The V call is TRBV7-3, the J call TRBJ2-1, with 7 bases fitting TRBD1. The germline V gene encodes CDR1 SGHTA and CDR2 FQGTGA. The CDR3 length is 16 residues. J gave up 1 base and V 5 bases, and 8 bases lay outside the gene matches.

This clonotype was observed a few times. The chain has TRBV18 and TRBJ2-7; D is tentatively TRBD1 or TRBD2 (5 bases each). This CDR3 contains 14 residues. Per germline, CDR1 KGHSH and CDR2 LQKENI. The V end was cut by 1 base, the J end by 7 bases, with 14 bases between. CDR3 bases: TGTGCCAGCTCACCACGGCAGGGTACGGGGGAGCAGTACTTC. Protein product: CASSPRQGTGEQYF. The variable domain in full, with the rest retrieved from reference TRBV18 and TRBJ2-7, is NAGVMQNPRHLVRRRGQEARLRCSPMKGHSHVYWYRQLPEEGLKFMVYLQKENIIDESGMPKERFSAEFPKEGPSILRIQQVVRGDSAAYFCASSPRQGTGEQYFGPGTRLTVT.

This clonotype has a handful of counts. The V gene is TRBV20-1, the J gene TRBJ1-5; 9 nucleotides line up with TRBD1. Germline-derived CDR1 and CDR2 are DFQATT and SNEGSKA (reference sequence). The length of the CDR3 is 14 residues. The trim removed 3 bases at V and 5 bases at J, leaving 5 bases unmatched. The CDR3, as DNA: TGCAGTGCTAGCGGACAGGGGATGTATCAGCCCCAGCATTTT. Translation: CSASGQGMYQPQHF.

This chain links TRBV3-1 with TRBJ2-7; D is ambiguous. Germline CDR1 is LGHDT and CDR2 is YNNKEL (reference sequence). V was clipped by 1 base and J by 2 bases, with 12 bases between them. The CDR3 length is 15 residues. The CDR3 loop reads CASSQARVRTYEQYF. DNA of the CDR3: TGTGCCAGCAGCCAAGCACGGGTCAGGACCTACGAGCAGTACTTC.

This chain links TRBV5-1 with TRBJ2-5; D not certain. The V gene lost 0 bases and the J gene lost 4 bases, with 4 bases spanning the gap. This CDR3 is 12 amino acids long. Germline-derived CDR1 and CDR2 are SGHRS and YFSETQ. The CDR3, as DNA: TGCGCCAGCAGCTTGGTGTTAGAGACCCAGTACTTC. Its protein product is CASSLVLETQYF.

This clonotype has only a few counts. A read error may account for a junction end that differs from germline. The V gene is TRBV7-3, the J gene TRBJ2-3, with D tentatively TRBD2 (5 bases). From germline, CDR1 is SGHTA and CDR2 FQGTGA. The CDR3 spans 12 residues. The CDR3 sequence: CASSLGRDMQYF. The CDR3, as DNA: TGTGCCAGCAGCTTAGGTCGGGATATGCAGTATTTT.

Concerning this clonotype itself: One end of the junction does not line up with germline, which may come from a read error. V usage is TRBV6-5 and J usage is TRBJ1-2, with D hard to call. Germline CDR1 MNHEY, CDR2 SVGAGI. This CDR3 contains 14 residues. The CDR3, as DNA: TGTGCCAGCAGTTACTCGATACAGAGCCCTCGGTACGCCTTC. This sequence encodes CASSYSIQSPRYAF.